This T cell receptor beta chain was recovered during a study of blood T cell repertoires in COVID-19. Study overall: Donors in the United States, Italy and Spain gave samples during acute or convalescent COVID-19. T cells, B-cell-depleted T cells, or PBMCs provided the cDNA or gDNA that served as material.

Sequencing used immunoSEQ multiplex PCR; TCRdb keeps in-frame clones, though not all of them. The repertoire holds a few hundred thousand clones, with 70% to 90% as singletons. This TCR derives from a human donor with COVID-19, enrolled during active disease. The donor label of this sample is uncertain. Input material: peripheral blood.

CDR3 region: CASSQGAIETQYF. Here the CDR3 DNA reads TGTGCCAGCAGCCAAGGGGCTATCGAGACCCAGTACTTC. The J gene is TRBJ2-5, the V gene TRBV11-3, with D possibly TRBD1 on 5 matching bases. Trimming took off 5 bases at V and 5 bases at J, with 12 bases between the two ends. Germline V gene sequence: CDR1 SGHNT, CDR2 YENEEA. The CDR3 runs to 13 residues.